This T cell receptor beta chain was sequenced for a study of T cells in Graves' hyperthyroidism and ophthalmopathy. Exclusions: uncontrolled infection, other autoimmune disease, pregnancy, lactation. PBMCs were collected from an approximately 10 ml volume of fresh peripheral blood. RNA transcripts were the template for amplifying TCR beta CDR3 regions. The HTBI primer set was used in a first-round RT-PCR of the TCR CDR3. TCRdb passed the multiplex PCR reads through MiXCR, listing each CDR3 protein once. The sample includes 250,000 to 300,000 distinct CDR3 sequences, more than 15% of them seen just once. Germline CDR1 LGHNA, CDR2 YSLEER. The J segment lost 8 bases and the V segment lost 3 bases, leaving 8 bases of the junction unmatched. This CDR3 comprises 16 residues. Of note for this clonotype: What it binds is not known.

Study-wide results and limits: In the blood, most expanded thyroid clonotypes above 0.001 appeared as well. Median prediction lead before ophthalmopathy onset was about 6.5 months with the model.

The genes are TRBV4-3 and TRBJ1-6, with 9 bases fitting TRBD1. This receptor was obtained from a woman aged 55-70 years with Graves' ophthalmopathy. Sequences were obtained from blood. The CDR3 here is CASSQETGGNYSPLHF. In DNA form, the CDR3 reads TGCGCCAGCAGCCAGGAGACAGGGGGAAACTATTCACCCCTCCACTTT.